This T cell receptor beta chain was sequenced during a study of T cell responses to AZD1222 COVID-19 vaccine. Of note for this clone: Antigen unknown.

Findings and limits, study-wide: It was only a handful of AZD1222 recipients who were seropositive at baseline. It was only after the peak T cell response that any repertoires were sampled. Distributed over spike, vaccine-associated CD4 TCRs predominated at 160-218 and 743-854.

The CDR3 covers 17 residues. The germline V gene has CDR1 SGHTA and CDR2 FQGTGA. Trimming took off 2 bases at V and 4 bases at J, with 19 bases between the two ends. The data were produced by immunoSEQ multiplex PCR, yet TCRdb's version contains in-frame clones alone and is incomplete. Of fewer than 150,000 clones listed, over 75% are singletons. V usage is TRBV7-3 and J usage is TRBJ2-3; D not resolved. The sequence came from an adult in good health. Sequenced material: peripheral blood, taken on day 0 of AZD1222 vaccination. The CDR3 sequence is CASSLVGSRLTADTQYF. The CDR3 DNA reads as TGTGCCAGCAGCTTAGTAGGTAGCCGTCTAACCGCAGATACGCAGTATTTT. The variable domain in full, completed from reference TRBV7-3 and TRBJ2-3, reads GAGVSQTPSNKVTEKGKYVELRCDPISGHTALYWYRQSLGQGPEFLIYFQGTGAADDSGLPNDRFFAVRPEGSVSTLKIQRTERGDSAVYLCASSLVGSRLTADTQYFGPGTRLTVL.